The clone carrying this T cell receptor (beta chain) occurred many times. Its specificity is unknown. The germline gene is not matched at one end of the junction; a read error may be the cause. Germline lookup yields CDR1 SGHVS and CDR2 FQNEAQ. The CDR3 runs 15 residues. Attachment of unique molecular identifiers was made to individual cDNA molecules. TCRdb redid the calling of the 5' RACE reads with MiXCR, one entry per CDR3 protein. Of about 35,000 distinct CDR3 sequences listed, around 6% were seen once; the top ten hold around 7.6%. This record belongs to a study of early T cells in non-severe SARS-CoV-2 infection. About the study: Sequencing of bulk RNA from unsorted whole blood was done, without chain pairing.

Points from the study as a whole: A preference for anti-spike CD8 responses marked VDJdb matching, which missed private and CD4 specificities.

The clonotype was recovered from an adult who was a healthcare worker with PCR-confirmed SARS-CoV-2 infection or an uninfected control (not recorded which). The V gene is TRBV7-8, the J gene TRBJ2-7; 10 bases line up with TRBD2. Material: whole blood. In nucleotides, the CDR3 is TGTGCCAGCAGCGAAGTGGGACTAGCGATCTACGGGCAGTACTTC. Residues: CASSEVGLAIYGQYF.